This is a list of T cell receptor beta chains from one sample in a study of T and B cells in COVID-19 patients. Each CDR3 protein is one row after TCRdb ran MiXCR on the multiplex PCR reads. The table lists about 3,800 distinct CDR3 sequences, roughly 23% of them singletons, with 24% in the top ten. Sequenced sample: blood. These receptors all come from a human donor with active COVID-19. CDR3s include the opening cysteine and the closing phenylalanine or tryptophan. A D gene is named only where the DNA matches it firmly. Size is stated for part of the rows, as once, few or many counts, or as a class when the clone is expanded.

abundance,d_gene,v_gene,j_gene,CDR3nt,CDR3aa
medium-sized,.,TRBV19,TRBJ1-2,TGTGCCAGTATGGACAGCATCATCTATGGCTACACCTTC,CASMDSIIYGYTF
few,.,TRBV20-1,TRBJ2-4,TGCAGTGCCAACTCGGACTCGCCCAAAAACATTCAGTACTTC,CSANSDSPKNIQYF
.,TRBD2,TRBV20-1,TRBJ2-1,TGCAGTGCTGGCCCATCTCTAGCGGGAGTTTGGAATGAGCAGTTCTTC,CSAGPSLAGVWNEQFF
medium-sized,.,TRBV6-1,TRBJ1-1,TGTGCCAGCAGTTTACAGAGGACTGAAGCTTTCTTT,CASSLQRTEAFF
medium-sized,.,TRBV6-1,TRBJ2-5,TGTGCCAGCAGTGAGGGATCTATAGCTCAAGAGACCCAGTACTTC,CASSEGSIAQETQYF
few,.,TRBV7-9,TRBJ1-2,TGTGCCAGCAGTCCCAGGGTACGGGCCTATGGCTACACCTTC,CASSPRVRAYGYTF
medium-sized,.,TRBV6-2/TRBV6-3,TRBJ2-1,TGTGCCAGCAGTTACTCGAACATCCAAAATGAGCAGTTCTTC,CASSYSNIQNEQFF
medium-sized,TRBD2,TRBV18,TRBJ2-5,TGTGCCAGCTCACCTGTAGCGGGTGGGGCCCAAGAGACCCAGTACTTC,CASSPVAGGAQETQYF
many,TRBD1,TRBV27,TRBJ2-3,TGTGCCAGCAGTCCCATACGACAGGGGACAGATACGCAGTATTTT,CASSPIRQGTDTQYF
.,.,TRBV2,TRBJ1-3,TGTGCCAGCACAGGGCTGGCTGGAAACACCATATATTTT,CASTGLAGNTIYF
few,.,TRBV5-1,TRBJ1-2,TGCGCCAGCAGCTTGGAATTGGGGCAGCCTAACTATGGCTACACCTTC,CASSLELGQPNYGYTF
medium-sized,TRBD2,TRBV6-2/TRBV6-3,TRBJ2-4,TGTGCCAGCAGGGGGACTAGCGGGAGGTCCGGAAACATTCAGTACTTC,CASRGTSGRSGNIQYF
few,.,TRBV7-2,TRBJ2-5,TGTGCCAGCAGCAGAAACAGGGTTTTAGAGGAGACCCAGTACTTC,CASSRNRVLEETQYF
many,.,TRBV6-2/TRBV6-3,TRBJ2-7,TGTGCCAGCAGTTGGGGTCCCCTCATCTACGAGCAGTACTTC,CASSWGPLIYEQYF
medium-sized,.,TRBV30,TRBJ1-3,TGTGCCTGGAGTATCCCAGGGACTCCAAGAAACACCATATATTTT,CAWSIPGTPRNTIYF
medium-sized,TRBD2,TRBV6-2/TRBV6-3,TRBJ2-1,TGTGCCAGCATAACCTTCGGAGCGGGAGGGATAAATGAGCAGTTCTTC,CASITFGAGGINEQFF
few,.,TRBV5-1,TRBJ2-7,TGCGCCATATTAAACCCGCAGTACTTC,CAILNPQYF